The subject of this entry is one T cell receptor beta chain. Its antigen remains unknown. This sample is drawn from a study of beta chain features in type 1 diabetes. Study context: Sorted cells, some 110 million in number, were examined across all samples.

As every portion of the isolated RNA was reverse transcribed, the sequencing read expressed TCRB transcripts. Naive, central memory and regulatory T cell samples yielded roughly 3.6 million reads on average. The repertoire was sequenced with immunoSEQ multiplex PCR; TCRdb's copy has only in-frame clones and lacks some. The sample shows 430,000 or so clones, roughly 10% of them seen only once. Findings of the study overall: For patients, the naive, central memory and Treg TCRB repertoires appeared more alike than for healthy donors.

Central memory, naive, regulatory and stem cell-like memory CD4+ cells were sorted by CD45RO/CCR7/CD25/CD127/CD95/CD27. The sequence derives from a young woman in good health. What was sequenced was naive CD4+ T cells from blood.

The DNA of the CDR3 is TGTGCCAGCAGCGTGGGAAGCGGGAGTGCCGAGCAGTACTTC. It specifies CASSVGSGSAEQYF. V and J are TRBV9 and TRBJ2-7; 8 bases agree with TRBD2. The germline gives CDR1 SGDLS, CDR2 YYNGEE. The J segment lost 6 bases and the V segment lost 2 bases, leaving 7 bases of the junction unmatched. This CDR3 region has 14 residues.